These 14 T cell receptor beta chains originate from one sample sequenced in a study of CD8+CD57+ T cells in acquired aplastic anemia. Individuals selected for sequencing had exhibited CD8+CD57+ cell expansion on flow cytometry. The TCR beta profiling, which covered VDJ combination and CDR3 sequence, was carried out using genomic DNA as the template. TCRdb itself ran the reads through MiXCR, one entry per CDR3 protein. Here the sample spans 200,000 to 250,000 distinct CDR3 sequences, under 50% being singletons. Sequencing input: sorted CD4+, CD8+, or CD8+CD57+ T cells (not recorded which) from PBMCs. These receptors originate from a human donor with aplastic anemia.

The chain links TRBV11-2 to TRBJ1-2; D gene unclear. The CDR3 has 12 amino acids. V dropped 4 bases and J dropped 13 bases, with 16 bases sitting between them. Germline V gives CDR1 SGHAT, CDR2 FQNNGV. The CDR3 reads CASSSPVGSRTF. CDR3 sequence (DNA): TGTGCCAGCAGCTCGCCCGTGGGGTCCCGCACCTTC.

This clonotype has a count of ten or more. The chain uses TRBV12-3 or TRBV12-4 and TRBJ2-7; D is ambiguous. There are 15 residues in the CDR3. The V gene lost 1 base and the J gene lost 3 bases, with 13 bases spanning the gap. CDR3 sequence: CASSLGWAVLYEQYF. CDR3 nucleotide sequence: TGTGCCAGCAGTTTAGGTTGGGCAGTTCTCTACGAGCAGTACTTC.

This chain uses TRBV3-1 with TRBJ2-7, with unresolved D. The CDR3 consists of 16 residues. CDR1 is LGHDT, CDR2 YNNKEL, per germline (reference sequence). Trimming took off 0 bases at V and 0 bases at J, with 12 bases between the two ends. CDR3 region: CASSQESRTGSYEQYF. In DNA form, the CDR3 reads TGTGCCAGCAGCCAAGAGTCTAGGACGGGCTCCTACGAGCAGTACTTC.

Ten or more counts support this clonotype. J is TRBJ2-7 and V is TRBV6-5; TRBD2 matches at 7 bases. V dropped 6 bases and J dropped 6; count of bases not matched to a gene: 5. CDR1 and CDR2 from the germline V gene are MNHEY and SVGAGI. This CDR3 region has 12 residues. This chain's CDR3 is CASSPPGGEQYF. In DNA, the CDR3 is TGTGCCAGCAGCCCCCCGGGGGGCGAGCAGTACTTC.

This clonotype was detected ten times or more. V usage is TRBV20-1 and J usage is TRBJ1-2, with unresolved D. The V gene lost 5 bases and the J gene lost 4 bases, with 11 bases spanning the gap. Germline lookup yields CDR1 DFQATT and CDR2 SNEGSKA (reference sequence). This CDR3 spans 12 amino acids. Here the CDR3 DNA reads TGCAGTGCTCCTATGGCGATCTATGGCTACACCTTC. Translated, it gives CSAPMAIYGYTF.

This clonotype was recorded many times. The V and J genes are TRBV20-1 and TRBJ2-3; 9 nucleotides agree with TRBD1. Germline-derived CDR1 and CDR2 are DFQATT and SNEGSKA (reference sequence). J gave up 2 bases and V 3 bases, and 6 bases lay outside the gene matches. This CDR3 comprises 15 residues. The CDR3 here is CSASPGTGFTDTQYF. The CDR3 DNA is TGCAGTGCTAGTCCCGGGACAGGGTTCACAGATACGCAGTATTTT.

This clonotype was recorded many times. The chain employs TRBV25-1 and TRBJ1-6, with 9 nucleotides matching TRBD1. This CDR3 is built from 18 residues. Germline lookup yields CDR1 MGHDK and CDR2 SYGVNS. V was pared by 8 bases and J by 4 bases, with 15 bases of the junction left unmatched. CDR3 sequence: CASSAWTGEGVYNSPLHF. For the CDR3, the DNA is TGTGCCAGCTCTGCTTGGACAGGGGAAGGAGTTTATAATTCACCCCTCCACTTT.

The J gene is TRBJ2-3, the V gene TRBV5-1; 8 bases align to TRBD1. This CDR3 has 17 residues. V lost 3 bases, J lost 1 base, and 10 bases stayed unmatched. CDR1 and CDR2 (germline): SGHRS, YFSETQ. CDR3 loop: CASSSRTGREGTDTQYF. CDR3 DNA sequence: TGCGCCAGCAGCTCACGGACAGGGAGAGAAGGCACAGATACGCAGTATTTT.

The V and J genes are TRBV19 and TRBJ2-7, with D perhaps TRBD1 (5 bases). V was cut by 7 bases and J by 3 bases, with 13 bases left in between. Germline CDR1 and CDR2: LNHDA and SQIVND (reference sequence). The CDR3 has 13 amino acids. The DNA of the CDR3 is TGTGCCAGTAATCAGGGATTCCTCTACGAGCAGTACTTC. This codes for CASNQGFLYEQYF.

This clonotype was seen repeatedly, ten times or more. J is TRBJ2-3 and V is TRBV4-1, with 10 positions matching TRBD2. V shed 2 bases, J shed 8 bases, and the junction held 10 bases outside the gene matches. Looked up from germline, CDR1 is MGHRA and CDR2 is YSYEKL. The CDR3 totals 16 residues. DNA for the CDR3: TGCGCCAGCAGCCAAAGCGGAGCGGGGGGGCCCTCTACGCAGTATTTT. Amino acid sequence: CASSQSGAGGPSTQYF.

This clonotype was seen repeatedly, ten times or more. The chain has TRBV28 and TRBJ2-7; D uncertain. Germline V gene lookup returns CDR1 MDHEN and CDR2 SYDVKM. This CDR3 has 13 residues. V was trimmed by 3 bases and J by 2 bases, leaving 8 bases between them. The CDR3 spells CASSLDRPYEQYF. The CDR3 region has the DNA TGTGCCAGCAGTTTGGATCGCCCCTACGAGCAGTACTTC.

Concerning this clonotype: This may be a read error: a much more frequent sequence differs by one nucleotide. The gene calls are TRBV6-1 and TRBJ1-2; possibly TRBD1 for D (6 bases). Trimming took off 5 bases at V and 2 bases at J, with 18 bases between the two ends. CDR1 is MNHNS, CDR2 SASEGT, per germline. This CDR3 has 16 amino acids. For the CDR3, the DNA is TGTGCCAGCAGTAACCCACAGGGTCGGGGGAACTATGGCTACACCTTC. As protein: CASSNPQGRGNYGYTF.

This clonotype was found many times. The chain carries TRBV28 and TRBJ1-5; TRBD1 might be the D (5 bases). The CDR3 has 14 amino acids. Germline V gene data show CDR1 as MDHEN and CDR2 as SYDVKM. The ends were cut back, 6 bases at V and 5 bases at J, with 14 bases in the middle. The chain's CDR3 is CASSPPSRDQPQHF. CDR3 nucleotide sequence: TGTGCCAGCAGCCCTCCAAGCAGGGATCAGCCCCAGCATTTT.

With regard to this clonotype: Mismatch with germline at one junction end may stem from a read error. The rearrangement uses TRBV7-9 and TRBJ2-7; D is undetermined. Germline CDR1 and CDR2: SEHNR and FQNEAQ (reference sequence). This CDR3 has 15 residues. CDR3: CASSQDPSITYEQYF. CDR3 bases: TGCGCCAGCAGCCAAGACCCTTCCATAACCTACGAGCAGTACTTC.